This TCR beta chain comes out of a study of cytomegalovirus exposure and HLA in healthy donors. General study findings and limits: Among CMV-associated TCR beta chains, most appeared HLA-restricted in a later analysis.

Regarding this clone: As yet, its antigen is unknown.

The PCR made use of 60 Vbeta and 13 Jbeta primers. Method: immunoSEQ multiplex PCR; TCRdb's copy keeps in-frame clones and lacks some. The repertoire table contains around 120,000 clones. Trimming shortened V by 6 bases and J by 5 bases, and 14 bases separated the two germline ends. CDR1 and CDR2 (germline): KGHSH, LQKENI. The CDR3 has 14 residues. The chain recombines TRBV18 with TRBJ1-5, with TRBD1 as a possible D gene (6 bases). The receptor was derived from a man between 18 and 35 years old in good health and CMV-seronegative. Sequenced input: PBMCs. CDR3: CASSGVQGDQPQHF. Here the CDR3 DNA reads TGTGCCAGCTCGGGTGTACAGGGTGATCAGCCCCAGCATTTT.